This T cell receptor (beta chain) was recorded in a study of regulatory T cells in long-lasting Graves disease. Per germline, CDR1 MNHNS and CDR2 SASEGT. V was pared by 4 bases and J by 3 bases, with 7 bases between. The length of the CDR3 is 12 residues. Whole-study findings and limits: Persistent disease exhibited a predilection for TRBV28, TRBJ1-2 and TRBJ2-5. Public clonotype sharing was higher in persistent than newly diagnosed patients. Researchers examined only peripheral blood and not thyroid tissue. Accuracy was possibly reduced by small sample size.

This clonotype has at least ten counts. The antigen is unknown. iRepertoire HTBI primers and Arm-PCR of CDR3 regions built TCR beta libraries. TCRdb ran MiXCR on the multiplex PCR reads and lists one entry per CDR3 protein. This table holds 250,000 or so distinct CDR3 sequences, 20% to 25% found once. The time point here: newly diagnosed GD, antithyroid drugs for less than 3 months. TCR sequences were obtained from RNA taken from PBMCs. The sequence was collected from a female donor with Graves disease. The sequences come from peripheral blood mononuclear cells (PBMCs), collected at new diagnosis, from a patient treated with antithyroid drugs. The chain employs TRBV6-1 and TRBJ2-7; unclear D gene. The chain's CDR3 is CASSADIYEQYF. The CDR3 DNA reads TGTGCCAGCAGTGCCGACATCTACGAGCAGTACTTC.